This TCR beta chain was documented in a study of blood T cell repertoires in COVID-19 (dated by TCRdb to 2019 to 2021). Background on the whole study: Samples covering the acute and convalescent phases of COVID-19 were provided by collaborators in the United States, Italy and Spain. The prospective study material was composed of cDNA or gDNA derived from T cells, B-cell-depleted T cells, or PBMCs. Deeply sampled blood TCRbeta repertoires from subjects exposed to, actively infected with, or recovered from COVID-19 were included in the dataset. A freely available public database, intended as a resource for researchers studying the immune response to SARS-CoV-2, is where the repertoires were released. The samples were drawn from the first 160 participants of the ongoing ImmuneRACE study and from over a thousand subjects provided by 6 global collaborators. A de-identified subject ID, COVID-19 status, age in years and sex were almost always included in the sample metadata. Where available, HLA class I and class II types were obtained from metadata supplied by the sample provider rather than from assay-based typing.

On the study overall, not on this receptor specifically: How much clinical and demographic metadata was included differed by source and by participant, and the metadata was provided uncurated.

The CDR3 runs 15 residues from the cysteine to the phenylalanine. The kept DNA is CDR3 alone, 45 bases in frame from the first base. CDR1 KGHDR and CDR2 SFDVKD are derived from the germline V gene. V loses 7 bases at its end and J loses 2 bases; junction bases beyond the gene matches: 3. With respect to this clone: Its antigen remains unidentified. Base qualities are not at hand, and no much larger clone is one base apart.

TCRbeta CDR3 regions were amplified from genomic DNA using the immunoSEQ Assay, a bias-controlled multiplex PCR. Under the source paper's analysis protocol: Within the assay, amplification of reference gene primers was used to estimate how many nucleated cells each sample contained. To quantify the absolute abundance of each unique TCRbeta CDR3 rearrangement, sequence reads were collapsed and filtered. For each sample, productive Simpson clonality was calculated as the square root of Simpson's diversity index over productive rearrangements. Imported from immuneACCESS, the table was reduced by TCRdb to in-frame sequences with V and J called. These copies leave out some clones; in studies compared against another copy, an unresolved V gene accounts for under half, and the cause of the remainder is not known. The V and J calls and the clone size are those of that table, but D and trimming were determined from the DNA. The sample includes around 620,000 clones, with 70% to 90% observed a single time. The ten largest clones capture around 0.3% of the sample.

Each collaborating institution followed its own protocols to collect whole blood in K2EDTA tubes. For TCRbeta analysis, collaborator samples were shipped as frozen whole blood, as isolated PBMCs, or as DNA extracted from either sample type. This TCR came from a woman aged 18-29 years with acute or convalescent COVID-19. The sample consisted of peripheral blood. The rearranged segments are TRBV24-1 and TRBJ2-5, with 13 bases matching TRBD2. In nucleotide form, the sequence is TGTGCCACCAGGGGGACTAGCGGGGATCAAGAGACCCAGTACTTC. This is translated as CATRGTSGDQETQYF.